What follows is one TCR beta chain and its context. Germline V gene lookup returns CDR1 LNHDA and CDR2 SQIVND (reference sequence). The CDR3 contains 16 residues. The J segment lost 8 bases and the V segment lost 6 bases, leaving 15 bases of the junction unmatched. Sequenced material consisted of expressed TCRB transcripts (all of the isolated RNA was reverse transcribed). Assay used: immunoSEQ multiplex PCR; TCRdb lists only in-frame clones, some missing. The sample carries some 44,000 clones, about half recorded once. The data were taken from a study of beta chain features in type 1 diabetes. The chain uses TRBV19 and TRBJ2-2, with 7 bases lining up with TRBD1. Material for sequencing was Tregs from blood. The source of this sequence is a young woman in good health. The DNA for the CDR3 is TGTGCCAGTAGACCCGGGACAGCTGGGGGTAGGGGGGAGCTGTTTTTT. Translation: CASRPGTAGGRGELFF.